The 8 T cell receptor beta chains below come from one sample, sequenced in a study of a mutant IDH1 vaccine in newly diagnosed glioma. Noted time point: baseline, week 1 (first vaccination visit). Treatment noted: pre-vaccination baseline after standard-of-care therapy. Some clones are missing from TCRdb's copy, which holds only in-frame ones; the method was immunoSEQ multiplex PCR. The sample holds fewer than 50,000 clones, 60% to 80% seen once. Source: PBMCs, taken from a glioma patient treated with radiotherapy, temozolomide or both. These receptor sequences come from a man between 35 and 55 years old with glioma. Some clones in this sample may be carry-over from other donors' samples.

CDR3 coding DNA: TGTGCCAGCAGCCCCCAATACAATGAGCAGTTCTTC. It translates to CASSPQYNEQFF. The rearrangement joins TRBV7-2 to TRBJ2-1; D is undetermined. The CDR3 has 12 residues. The V gene lost 5 bases and the J gene lost 4 bases, with 6 bases spanning the gap. Germline values: CDR1 SGHTA, CDR2 FQGNSA.

This clone was seen only once. V usage is TRBV7-2 and J usage is TRBJ2-1, with D possibly matching TRBD1 (6 bases). The V gene's germline CDR1 is SGHTA and CDR2 FQGNSA. V was clipped by 2 bases and J by 2 bases, with 10 bases between them. This CDR3 region has 15 residues. CDR3 sequence (DNA): TGTGCCAGCAGCTTAACAGGGAGAGCCTACAATGAGCAGTTCTTC. Its translation is CASSLTGRAYNEQFF.

The V gene is TRBV27, the J gene TRBJ1-1; D not resolved. Germline CDR1 and CDR2: MNHEY and SMNVEV (reference sequence). This CDR3 spans 12 amino acids. V was pared by 3 bases and J by 8 bases, with 10 bases between. In DNA form, the CDR3 reads TGTGCCAGCAGTTTTCCAGGAAACGAAGCTTTCTTT. Residues: CASSFPGNEAFF.

The chain has TRBV4-1 and TRBJ1-1; D unresolved. The CDR3 extends over 11 amino acids. Per the germline V gene, CDR1 is MGHRA and CDR2 is YSYEKL. Trimming took off 0 bases at V and 7 bases at J, with 3 bases between the two ends. The CDR3, as DNA: TGCGCCAGCAGCCAAGAATATGAAGCTTTCTTT. Translating gives CASSQEYEAFF.

The V gene is TRBV4-3, the J gene TRBJ1-2; D uncertain. The V and J ends lost 1 base and 8 bases respectively, with 17 bases between them. The length of the CDR3 is 15 residues. Germline lookup yields CDR1 LGHNA and CDR2 YSLEER. The CDR3 DNA sequence: TGCGCCAGCAGCCAAGTAGCAGACCCATCTCGGGGCTACACCTTC. Translation gives CASSQVADPSRGYTF.

By frequency in the sample, this clone is large. This chain uses TRBV27 with TRBJ1-4; 9 bases match TRBD1. The CDR3 is 14 amino acids. The ends lost 9 bases at V and 9 bases at J; junction bases unmatched: 11. CDR1 is MNHEY and CDR2 is SMNVEV in the germline V gene (reference sequence). CDR3 residues: CARDSGTGSQKLFF. CDR3 DNA: TGTGCCAGGGATTCCGGGACAGGGAGCCAAAAACTGTTTTTT.

This clone was recorded a few times. The chain has TRBV10-1 and TRBJ1-1, with a tentative D call TRBD1 (6 bases). V gave up 8 bases and J gave up 3 bases, with 13 bases separating them. CDR1 is WNHNN, CDR2 SYGVQD, per germline (reference sequence). CDR3 length equals 13 residues. The CDR3 is CASSWNRDTEAFF. The CDR3 DNA follows: TGCGCCAGCTCCTGGAACAGGGACACTGAAGCTTTCTTT.

V gene TRBV2 combines with J gene TRBJ1-3, with D maybe TRBD1 (5 bases). The CDR3 covers 15 residues. CDR1 SNHLY and CDR2 FYNNEI come from the germline V gene. V lost 3 bases and J lost 4, with 13 bases in between. CDR3 DNA: TGTGCCAGCAGTGATGGGGGATCGGCGGGAAACACCATATATTTT. This codes for CASSDGGSAGNTIYF.